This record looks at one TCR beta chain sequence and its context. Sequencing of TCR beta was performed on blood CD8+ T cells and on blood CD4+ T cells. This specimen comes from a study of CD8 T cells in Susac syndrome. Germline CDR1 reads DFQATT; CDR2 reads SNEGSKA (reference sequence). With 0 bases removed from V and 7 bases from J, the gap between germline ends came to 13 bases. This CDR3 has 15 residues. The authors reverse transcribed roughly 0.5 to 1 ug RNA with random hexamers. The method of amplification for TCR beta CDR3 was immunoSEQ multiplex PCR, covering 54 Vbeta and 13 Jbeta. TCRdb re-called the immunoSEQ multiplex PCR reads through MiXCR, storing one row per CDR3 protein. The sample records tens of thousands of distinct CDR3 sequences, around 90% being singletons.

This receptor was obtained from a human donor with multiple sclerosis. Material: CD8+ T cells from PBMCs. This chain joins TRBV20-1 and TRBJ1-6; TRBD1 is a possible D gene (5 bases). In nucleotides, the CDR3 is TGCAGTGCTAGAGATATGGGGACGGGAAATTCACCCCTCCACTTT. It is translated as CSARDMGTGNSPLHF.